This TCR beta chain came from a study of OX40 agonist ivuxolimab in advanced cancers. Study details: At 0.01 to 10 mg/kg, ivuxolimab was administered intravenously to patients every 2 weeks. Patients in dose escalation had liver, melanoma, kidney or head and neck cancers. Prior therapy, whether anti-PD-1, anti-PD-L1 or anti-CTLA-4, was allowed, and under 50% had some. Findings and limits, study-wide: Expanded peripheral T cells had an undetermined antigen specificity.

Some clones are missing from TCRdb's copy, which holds only in-frame ones; the method was immunoSEQ multiplex PCR. The data show fewer than 120,000 clones, over 85% seen once. Concerning this clone itself: Its antigen is not known.

This TCR was sampled from an adult with an advanced solid tumor such as melanoma, head and neck, liver or kidney cancer. This sample comprised CD4+ or CD8+ T cells sorted from blood, obtained in a trial of the OX40 agonist ivuxolimab.

The CDR3 sequence: CASSPDRGAYNSPLHF. The CDR3 DNA follows: TGTGCCAGCTCACCCGACAGGGGGGCCTATAATTCACCCCTCCACTTT. The chain employs TRBV18 and TRBJ1-6; 9 nucleotides agree with TRBD1. Germline assignment: CDR1 KGHSH and CDR2 LQKENI. The CDR3 runs to 16 residues. J gave up 2 bases and V 3 bases, and 2 bases lay outside the gene matches.